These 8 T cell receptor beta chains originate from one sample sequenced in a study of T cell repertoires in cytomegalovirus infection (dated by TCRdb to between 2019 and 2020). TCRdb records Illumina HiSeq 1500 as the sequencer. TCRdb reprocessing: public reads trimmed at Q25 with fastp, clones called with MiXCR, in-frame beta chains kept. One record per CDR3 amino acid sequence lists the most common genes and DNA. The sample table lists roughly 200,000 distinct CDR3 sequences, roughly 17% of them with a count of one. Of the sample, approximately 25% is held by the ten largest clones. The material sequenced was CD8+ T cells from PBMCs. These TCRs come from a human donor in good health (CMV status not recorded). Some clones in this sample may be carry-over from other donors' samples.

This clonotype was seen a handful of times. CDR3 bases: TGTGCCAGCAGCAATCGAGGGGACTATGGCTACACCTTC. This encodes CASSNRGDYGYTF. The chain combines TRBV7-9 with TRBJ1-2, with D possibly being TRBD1 (5 bases). This CDR3 has 13 amino acids. Germline V gene lookup returns CDR1 SEHNR and CDR2 FQNEAQ (reference sequence). The germline V and J ends were trimmed by 5 bases and 3 bases, with 10 bases remaining between them.

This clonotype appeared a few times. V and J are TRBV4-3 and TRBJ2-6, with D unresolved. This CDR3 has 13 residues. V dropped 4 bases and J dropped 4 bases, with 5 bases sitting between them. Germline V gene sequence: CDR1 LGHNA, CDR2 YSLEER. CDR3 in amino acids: CASSLLGANVLTF. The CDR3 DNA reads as TGCGCCAGCAGCCTCCTCGGGGCCAACGTCCTGACTTTC.

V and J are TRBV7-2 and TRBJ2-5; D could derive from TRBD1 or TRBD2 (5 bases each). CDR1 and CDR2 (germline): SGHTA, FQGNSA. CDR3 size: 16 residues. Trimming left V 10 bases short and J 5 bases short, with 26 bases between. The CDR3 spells CAIRKKDWVGTETQYF. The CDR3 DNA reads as TGTGCCATCAGGAAGAAAGACTGGGTGGGGACGGAGACCCAGTACTTC.

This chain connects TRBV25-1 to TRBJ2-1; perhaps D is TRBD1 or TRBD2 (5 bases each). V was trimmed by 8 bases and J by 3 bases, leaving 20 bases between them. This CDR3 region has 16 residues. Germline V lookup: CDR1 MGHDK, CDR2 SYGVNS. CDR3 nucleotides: TGTGCCAGCTGTCCAAAGTTGACGGGGCGCTACAATGAGCAGTTCTTC. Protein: CASCPKLTGRYNEQFF.

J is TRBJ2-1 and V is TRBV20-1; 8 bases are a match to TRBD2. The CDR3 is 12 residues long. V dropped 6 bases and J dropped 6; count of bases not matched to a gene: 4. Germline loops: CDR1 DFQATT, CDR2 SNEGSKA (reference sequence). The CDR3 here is CSARAGGNEQFF. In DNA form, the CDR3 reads TGCAGTGCGCGCGCGGGGGGCAATGAGCAGTTCTTC.

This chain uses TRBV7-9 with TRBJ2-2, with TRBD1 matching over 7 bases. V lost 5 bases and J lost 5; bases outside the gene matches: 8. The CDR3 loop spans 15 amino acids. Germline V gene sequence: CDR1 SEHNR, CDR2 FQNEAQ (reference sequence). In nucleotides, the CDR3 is TGTGCCAGCAGCCTTCGGACAGGAAAGACCGGGGAGCTGTTTTTT. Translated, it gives CASSLRTGKTGELFF.

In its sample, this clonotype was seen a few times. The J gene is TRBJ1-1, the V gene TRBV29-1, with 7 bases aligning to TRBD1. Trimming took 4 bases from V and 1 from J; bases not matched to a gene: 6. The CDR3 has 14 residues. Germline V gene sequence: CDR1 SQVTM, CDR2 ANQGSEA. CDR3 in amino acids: CSVGRQGTNTEAFF. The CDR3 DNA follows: TGCAGCGTTGGGCGACAGGGCACGAACACTGAAGCTTTCTTT.

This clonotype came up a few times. DNA for the CDR3: TGTGCCAGCAGCTTAACCTTTTGGCAGGGTCGCACAGATACGCAGTATTTT. Translation gives CASSLTFWQGRTDTQYF. This chain connects TRBV7-2 to TRBJ2-3; perhaps TRBD1 as D (5 bases). The CDR3 has 17 amino acids. The V gene's germline CDR1 is SGHTA and CDR2 FQGNSA. Trimming left V 2 bases short and J 1 base short, with 16 bases between.